One and the same sample provided the 9 T cell receptor beta chains below, sequenced in a study of blood T cell repertoires in COVID-19. The repertoire was sequenced with immunoSEQ multiplex PCR; TCRdb's copy has only in-frame clones and lacks some. Of 400,000 to 550,000 clones listed, 80% to 90% are singletons. The sequencing sample was made of peripheral blood. These receptors originate from a woman between 25 and 40 years old with acute or convalescent COVID-19.

The V gene is TRBV10-3, the J gene TRBJ2-5; D perhaps matches TRBD1 (5 bases). The germline CDR1 and CDR2 sequences are ENHRY and SYGVKD. With 8 bases removed from V and 3 bases from J, the gap between germline ends came to 10 bases. This CDR3 has 12 residues. The CDR3 region has the DNA TGTGCCATCGGGGCCCATGAAGAGACCCAGTACTTC. Protein product: CAIGAHEETQYF.

The rearrangement uses TRBV27 and TRBJ2-3; D uncertain. This CDR3 spans 15 amino acids. CDR1 is MNHEY, CDR2 SMNVEV, per germline (reference sequence). Deletions cut 2 bases from V and 5 bases from J, with 14 bases between. The CDR3 is CASSLRGPGGDTQYF. The CDR3 DNA reads TGTGCCAGCAGTTTACGAGGCCCCGGTGGAGATACGCAGTATTTT.

This clone has just a few counts. The V call is TRBV30, the J call TRBJ1-1; tentative D call: TRBD1 (5 bases). This CDR3 contains 14 residues. V gave up 4 bases and J gave up 0 bases, with 12 bases separating them. The V gene's germline CDR1 is GTSNPN and CDR2 SVGIG (reference sequence). The CDR3 DNA sequence: TGTGCCTGGACTTGGGGGGAAATGAACACTGAAGCTTTCTTT. Residues: CAWTWGEMNTEAFF.

V is TRBV5-1 and J is TRBJ1-4; 8 bases are a match to TRBD1. The V and J ends lost 0 bases and 6 bases, in that order; junction bases with no gene match: 4. CDR1 and CDR2 from the germline V gene are SGHRS and YFSETQ. CDR3 size: 15 residues. Here the CDR3 reads CASSLGGTGDEKLFF. The CDR3 DNA reads as TGCGCCAGCAGCTTGGGTGGGACAGGAGATGAAAAACTGTTTTTT.

The DNA for the CDR3 is TGTGCCAGCAGCCACCAGGGGATGAACACTGAAGCTTTCTTT. Protein product: CASSHQGMNTEAFF. The genes are TRBV6-5 and TRBJ1-1, with a possible D match to TRBD1 (6 bases). Germline-derived CDR1 and CDR2 are MNHEY and SVGAGI. V shed 6 bases and J shed 0 bases, with 11 bases lying between them. The CDR3 has 14 residues.

This chain joins TRBV9 and TRBJ2-1, with 8 nucleotides matching TRBD2. This CDR3 has 15 residues. Germline CDR1 reads SGDLS; CDR2 reads YYNGEE. The trim removed 1 base at V and 4 bases at J, leaving 4 bases unmatched. The DNA of the CDR3 is TGTGCCAGCAGCGTAACTAGCGGAAGATACAATGAGCAGTTCTTC. Translated: CASSVTSGRYNEQFF.

The CDR3 bases are TGCGCCAGCAGTATCCAGGGGGCATCGGAAGGCTACACCTTC. This sequence encodes CASSIQGASEGYTF. V gene TRBV5-1 combines with J gene TRBJ1-2; 8 bases agree with TRBD1. J lost 8 bases, V lost 5 bases, and 11 bases had no gene match. The V gene's germline CDR1 is SGHRS and CDR2 YFSETQ. The CDR3 is 14 amino acids.

The chain couples TRBV4-2 to TRBJ1-2, with D perhaps matching TRBD1 (6 bases). CDR3 size: 12 residues. The germline V gene encodes CDR1 LGHNA and CDR2 YNFKEQ. Trimming removed 4 bases at V and 4 bases at J, with 7 bases between. Here the CDR3 DNA reads TGTGCCAGCAGCCCGGACAGCTATGGCTACACCTTC. This encodes CASSPDSYGYTF.

The V gene is TRBV28, the J gene TRBJ1-2; unclear D gene. CDR1 and CDR2 (germline): MDHEN, SYDVKM. V lost 4 bases to trimming and J lost 1 base, with 10 bases between them. There are 14 residues in the CDR3. This chain's CDR3 is CASSSPPYNYGYTF. The CDR3 bases are TGTGCCAGCAGTTCCCCCCCGTATAACTATGGCTACACCTTC.